This TCR beta chain was captured in a study of PD-1 blockade in classical Hodgkin lymphoma. Assay used: immunoSEQ multiplex PCR; TCRdb lists only in-frame clones, some missing. The sample has over 50,000 clones, over 75% seen once. The CDR3 is 15 amino acids. CDR1 SNHLY and CDR2 FYNNEI come from the germline V gene. V dropped 4 bases and J dropped 0; count of bases not matched to a gene: 3. Relapse after autologous stem cell transplantation occurred in every patient, and brentuximab vedotin exposure varied. About this clone: Its antigen is undetermined.

Study-level points and caveats: Lower baseline TCR diversity marked trial partial responders and progressors. Patients starting nivolumab under 1 year after ASCT were excluded. It was CD4+ TCR diversity, not CD8+, that rose significantly by C4D1. As was reported, newly diagnosed patients showed lower baseline TCR diversity than healthy donors did.

This specimen consisted of peripheral blood mononuclear cells (PBMCs), obtained at baseline. The chain uses TRBV2 and TRBJ1-5; TRBD1 matches at 7 bases. The source of this sequence is a human donor with classical Hodgkin lymphoma. The CDR3 region has the DNA TGTGCCAGCAGTGCAGGACAGGATAGCAATCAGCCCCAGCATTTT. Translation gives CASSAGQDSNQPQHF.